This T cell receptor (beta chain) was retrieved from a study of T cells in Graves' hyperthyroidism and ophthalmopathy. In its sample, this clonotype was seen a few times. CDR1 and CDR2 (germline): SQVTM, ANQGSEA. Trimming shortened V by 1 base and J by 0 bases, and 12 bases separated the two germline ends. The CDR3 length is 15 residues. Amplification of TCR beta CDR3 regions was performed using RNA transcripts as template. HTBI primers drove first-round RT-PCR of the TCR CDR3. TCRdb reprocessed the multiplex PCR reads with MiXCR, giving one entry per CDR3 protein. The sample yields hundreds of thousands of distinct CDR3 sequences, about 14% seen once. Enrolled ophthalmopathy patients presented with a Clinical Activity Score of at least 3, a NOSPECS grade of at least 4, and disease duration under 3 months. Based on clinical symptoms, serum thyroxine and TRAb, thyroid ultrasound and orbital computed tomography, diagnoses were reached.

Sequenced material: blood. This chain joins TRBV29-1 and TRBJ1-2, with D unclear. This TCR was sampled from a man between 18 and 29 years old with Graves' ophthalmopathy. The CDR3 is CSVEGPRDANYGYTF. CDR3 nucleotide sequence: TGCAGCGTTGAAGGACCGAGGGATGCTAACTATGGCTACACCTTC.